The source of this TCR beta chain is a study of cytomegalovirus exposure and HLA in healthy donors. PCR was performed using 60 Vbeta and 13 Jbeta primers. Authors' analysis steps: Tens of millions of unique TCR beta chains, 9.5 million to 14 million shared, were counted in a later analysis. The assay was immunoSEQ multiplex PCR, and TCRdb's table has in-frame clones only and misses some. From that table come the V and J calls and clone size; the DNA was used to work out D and trimming. The sample has fewer than 200,000 clones; about 77% are singletons. About this clone: Its antigen is currently unknown.

Study results and limitations: In most subjects, TCR beta sequences reportedly gave accurate predictions of HLA-A and HLA-B alleles.

Germline-derived CDR1 and CDR2 are SGDLS and YYNGEE. Trimming at V came to 0 bases and at J to 3 bases, leaving 4 bases not matched to a gene. This CDR3 has 15 residues. The sample was PBMCs. The V gene is TRBV9, the J gene TRBJ2-3, with 7 bases identical to TRBD2. This TCR derives from a man between 60 and 75 years old in good health and CMV-seronegative. CDR3 DNA sequence: TGTGCCAGCAGCGTAGGGGGGGGGTGGACAGATACGCAGTATTTT. Encoded protein: CASSVGGGWTDTQYF.